These 23 T cell receptor beta chains share one sample of origin, sequenced in a study of CD8 T cells in Susac syndrome. Random hexamers were used to reverse transcribe an amount of roughly 0.45 to 1 ug RNA. One entry per CDR3 protein, called by TCRdb with MiXCR from the immunoSEQ multiplex PCR reads. The sample comprises about 140,000 distinct CDR3 sequences, more than 85% of which are singletons, and roughly 0.15% rests with the top ten. Sample: CD4+ T cells from PBMCs. These receptors came from a human donor with Susac syndrome.

CDR3 in amino acids: CSVQEIYEQYF. In nucleotides, the CDR3 is TGCAGTGTTCAGGAGATTTACGAGCAGTACTTC. The chain recombines TRBV20-1 with TRBJ2-7; D is unclear. CDR3 length equals 11 residues. Germline CDR1 is DFQATT and CDR2 is SNEGSKA (reference sequence). Trimming pared 7 bases from V and 4 bases from J, leaving 11 bases between.

This chain uses TRBV6-5 with TRBJ1-2; possibly TRBD1 for D (6 bases). Germline V lookup: CDR1 MNHEY, CDR2 SVGAGI. Trimming took off 6 bases at V and 7 bases at J, with 18 bases between the two ends. This CDR3 region has 14 residues. CDR3 bases: TGTGCCAGCAGACTGGACAGCTGGGCGGGTGGCTACACCTTC. Translating it yields CASRLDSWAGGYTF.

V usage is TRBV3-1 and J usage is TRBJ1-1; no firm D call. This CDR3 has 13 residues. Per the germline V gene, CDR1 is LGHDT and CDR2 is YNNKEL (reference sequence). The V and J ends lost 1 base and 3 bases respectively, with 6 bases between them. CDR3 loop: CASSQGRDTEAFF. As DNA, the CDR3 is TGTGCCAGCAGCCAAGGTCGGGACACTGAAGCTTTCTTT.

The chain combines TRBV9 with TRBJ1-2, with 7 bases that match TRBD1. V shed 4 bases and J 7 bases; nucleotides not matched to a gene: 13. The CDR3 covers 15 residues. CDR1 and CDR2 from the germline V gene are SGDLS and YYNGEE. The CDR3: CASSLQGDRKGGYTF. The CDR3 nucleotides read TGTGCCAGCAGCCTGCAAGGGGACAGAAAGGGTGGCTACACCTTC.

The chain has TRBV20-1 and TRBJ1-1; D might be TRBD1 (6 bases). Trimming removed 2 bases from V and 7 bases from J, with 8 bases in between. The CDR3 contains 11 residues. Germline-derived CDR1 and CDR2 are DFQATT and SNEGSKA (reference sequence). The CDR3 DNA is TGCAGTGCTAGAAGGGGGGTTGAAGCTTTCTTT. Translated, it gives CSARRGVEAFF.

The rearrangement joins TRBV6-2 or TRBV6-3 to TRBJ2-7; D is undetermined. V lost 3 bases and J 9 bases, leaving 9 bases between the germline ends. Germline V CDR1 and CDR2: MNHEY, SVGEGT. The CDR3 has 11 amino acids. CDR3 DNA: TGTGCCAGCAGTTATGGTCACCTGCAGTACTTC. This gives the protein CASSYGHLQYF.

This sequence joins TRBV20-1 and TRBJ2-6; perhaps TRBD2 as D (5 bases). The V end lost 1 base, the J end lost 0 bases, and 7 bases lay between the germline ends. Germline V gives CDR1 DFQATT, CDR2 SNEGSKA (reference sequence). The CDR3 runs 15 residues. CDR3 region: CSARGGSSGANVLTF. The CDR3 region has the DNA TGCAGTGCTAGAGGAGGGAGCTCTGGGGCCAACGTCCTGACTTTC.

This clonotype occurred once. The chain is built from TRBV12-3 or TRBV12-4 and TRBJ1-1, with TRBD1 identical over 7 bases. The CDR3 extends over 14 amino acids. The junction had 6 bases not matched to a gene; V was cut back by 3 bases and J by 5 bases. CDR3 coding DNA: TGTGCCAGCAGTTTGGAGGGGGCTTGGACTGAAGCTTTCTTT. Translated, it gives CASSLEGAWTEAFF.

V and J are TRBV20-1 and TRBJ1-2; 9 positions agree with TRBD1. Germline assignment: CDR1 DFQATT and CDR2 SNEGSKA (reference sequence). The junction had 7 bases not matched to a gene; V was cut back by 5 bases and J by 9 bases. This CDR3 has 12 amino acids. The CDR3 sequence is CSALTGGFSYTF. The CDR3 DNA reads as TGCAGTGCTCTAACAGGGGGCTTTAGCTACACCTTC.

The chain carries TRBV7-9 and TRBJ1-5, with 7 bases fitting TRBD1. Germline loops: CDR1 SEHNR, CDR2 FQNEAQ (reference sequence). J lost 3 bases, V lost 5 bases, and 4 bases had no gene match. The CDR3 has 14 residues. The CDR3 sequence: CASSQGTVNQPQHF. For the CDR3, the DNA is TGTGCCAGCAGCCAGGGGACAGTCAATCAGCCCCAGCATTTT.

The J gene is TRBJ2-1, the V gene TRBV20-1, with D maybe TRBD2 (6 bases). The CDR3 runs 16 residues. With 0 bases removed from V and 0 bases from J, the gap between germline ends came to 12 bases. The V gene's germline CDR1 is DFQATT and CDR2 SNEGSKA (reference sequence). CDR3 amino acids: CSARDMGLSSYNEQFF. As DNA, the CDR3 is TGCAGTGCTAGAGATATGGGACTCAGCTCCTACAATGAGCAGTTCTTC.

This clonotype has just one count. This sequence joins TRBV25-1 and TRBJ1-2; 8 bases align to TRBD1. This CDR3 is 14 amino acids long. Germline loops: CDR1 MGHDK, CDR2 SYGVNS. The ends lost 6 bases at V and 7 bases at J; junction bases unmatched: 10. CDR3 in amino acids: CASSYTRTGSGYTF. Written as DNA, the CDR3 is TGTGCCAGCAGCTATACCAGGACAGGGTCTGGCTACACCTTC.

The chain combines TRBV5-5 with TRBJ1-1; D remains ambiguous. This CDR3 is 14 amino acids long. Germline V CDR1 and CDR2: SGHKS, YYEKEE (reference sequence). Trimming shortened V by 1 base and J by 3 bases, and 10 bases separated the two germline ends. The CDR3: CASSLFGHDTEAFF. In DNA, the CDR3 is TGTGCCAGCAGCTTGTTTGGGCACGACACTGAAGCTTTCTTT.

The rearrangement joins TRBV19 to TRBJ1-5; perhaps TRBD1 as D (6 bases). The CDR3 runs 16 residues. Trimming pared 4 bases from V and 6 bases from J, leaving 19 bases between. Germline-derived CDR1 and CDR2 are LNHDA and SQIVND (reference sequence). The CDR3 sequence: CASSTTWTARGQPQHF. CDR3 DNA: TGTGCCAGTAGTACAACTTGGACAGCCAGGGGTCAGCCCCAGCATTTT.

V is TRBV9 and J is TRBJ1-2; D is possibly TRBD1 (5 bases). From germline, CDR1 is SGDLS and CDR2 YYNGEE. V was cut by 4 bases and J by 2 bases, with 12 bases left in between. CDR3 length equals 14 residues. CDR3: CASSPGTDNYGYTF. DNA of the CDR3: TGTGCCAGCAGCCCAGGGACGGACAACTATGGCTACACCTTC.

V is TRBV20-1 and J is TRBJ1-1; D may be TRBD1 (5 bases). CDR1 DFQATT and CDR2 SNEGSKA come from the germline V gene (reference sequence). The CDR3 loop spans 15 amino acids. The ends were cut back, 5 bases at V and 0 bases at J, with 16 bases in the middle. The CDR3, as DNA: TGCAGTGCTCCCAGGGCCGGGCTAATGAACACTGAAGCTTTCTTT. It codes for CSAPRAGLMNTEAFF.

The chain couples TRBV4-1 to TRBJ2-7, with D possibly matching TRBD2 (6 bases). V was trimmed by 5 bases and J by 5 bases, leaving 16 bases between them. Germline V gene lookup returns CDR1 MGHRA and CDR2 YSYEKL. CDR3 length: 14 residues. The CDR3 region is CASSDAGKRNEQYF. The CDR3 DNA reads TGCGCCAGCAGCGACGCGGGGAAGAGGAACGAGCAGTACTTC.

This chain's CDR3 is CASSQGLSGVNTQYF. The CDR3 DNA sequence: TGCGCCAGCAGCCAAGGACTGAGCGGCGTAAATACGCAGTATTTT. The chain uses TRBV4-3 and TRBJ2-3, with D perhaps TRBD2 (5 bases). The CDR3 is 15 residues long. With 1 base removed from V and 7 bases from J, the gap between germline ends came to 15 bases. Germline V gives CDR1 LGHNA, CDR2 YSLEER.

The chain links TRBV7-9 to TRBJ1-4, with D maybe TRBD1 (6 bases). V was clipped by 1 base and J by 6 bases, with 15 bases between them. The CDR3 length is 16 residues. Germline CDR1 and CDR2: SEHNR and FQNEAQ (reference sequence). CDR3 sequence: CASSLGGGRGDEKLFF. CDR3 bases: TGTGCCAGCAGCTTAGGCGGTGGCAGGGGAGATGAAAAACTGTTTTTT.

J is TRBJ1-2 and V is TRBV7-2; D not certain. V shed 5 bases and J shed 6 bases, with 13 bases lying between them. Germline CDR1 SGHTA, CDR2 FQGNSA. This CDR3 spans 13 amino acids. CDR3 protein: CASSIDLRDGYTF. Here the CDR3 DNA reads TGTGCCAGCAGCATCGATCTGAGGGATGGCTACACCTTC.

The chain recombines TRBV10-3 with TRBJ1-2; D remains unclear. Trimming stripped 0 bases from V and 5 bases from J, with 10 bases between. The CDR3 runs 14 residues. Germline V gene sequence: CDR1 ENHRY, CDR2 SYGVKD. CDR3 nucleotide sequence: TGTGCCATCAGTGAGTCGCTTTACGGATATGGCTACACCTTC. Amino acid sequence: CAISESLYGYGYTF.

The CDR3 spells CASSQPWTLGKTQYF. The CDR3 DNA is TGTGCCAGCAGCCAACCCTGGACACTCGGGAAGACCCAGTACTTC. The chain couples TRBV3-1 to TRBJ2-5; D might be TRBD1 or TRBD2, each matching 5 bases. V gave up 2 bases and J gave up 6 bases, with 16 bases separating them. Germline V gives CDR1 LGHDT, CDR2 YNNKEL (reference sequence). The CDR3 length is 15 residues.

This chain connects TRBV7-2 to TRBJ2-1, with TRBD2 identical over 7 bases. The V segment lost 1 base and the J segment 13 bases; nucleotides outside the gene matches: 10. Germline CDR1 reads SGHTA; CDR2 reads FQGNSA. This CDR3 has 14 residues. This CDR3 reads CASSLVGGSGSQFF. In nucleotides, the CDR3 is TGTGCCAGCAGCTTAGTCGGGGGGTCCGGGAGTCAGTTCTTC.